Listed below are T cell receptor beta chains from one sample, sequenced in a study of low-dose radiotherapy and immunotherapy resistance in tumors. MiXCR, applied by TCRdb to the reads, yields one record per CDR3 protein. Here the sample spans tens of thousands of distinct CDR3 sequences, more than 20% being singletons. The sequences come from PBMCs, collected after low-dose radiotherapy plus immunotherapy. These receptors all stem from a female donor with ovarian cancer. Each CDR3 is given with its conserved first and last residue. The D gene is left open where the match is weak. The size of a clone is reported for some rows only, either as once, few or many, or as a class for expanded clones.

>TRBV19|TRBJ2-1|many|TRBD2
TGTGCCAGTCGTCCTAGACTAGCGGGAGGGGGTGAGCAGTTCTTC
CASRPRLAGGGEQFF
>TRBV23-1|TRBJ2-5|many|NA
TGCGCCAGCAGTCAATCGGGCTCGGCGGCCCAGTACTTC
CASSQSGSAAQYF
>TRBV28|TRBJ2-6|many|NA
TGTGCCAGCAGCAGAGAATGGACAGCGGACATGGCTGGGGCCAACGTCCTGACTTTC
CASSREWTADMAGANVLTF
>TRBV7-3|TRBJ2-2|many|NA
TGTGCCAGCAGCCCTTATGGGACAATAGCGGGCACCGGGGAGCTGTTTTTT
CASSPYGTIAGTGELFF
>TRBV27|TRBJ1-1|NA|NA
TGTGCCAGCAGTTTACTCGGGGGGAGGGCTGAAGCTTTCTTT
CASSLLGGRAEAFF
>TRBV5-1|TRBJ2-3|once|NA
TGCGCCAGCAGCGAACAGGGAGGTCATACGCAGTATTTT
CASSEQGGHTQYF
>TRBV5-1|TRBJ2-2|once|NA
NA
CASSVDPTGELFFF
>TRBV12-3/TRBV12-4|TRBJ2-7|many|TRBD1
TGTGCCAGCAGCAAGGCGGTGGGGACAGGGAGGGAGCAGTACTTC
CASSKAVGTGREQYF
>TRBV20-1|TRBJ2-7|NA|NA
TGCAGTGTGTCAGTCCGAGAGCAGTACTTC
CSVSVREQYF
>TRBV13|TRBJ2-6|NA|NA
TGTGCCAGCCGGGGCCCCTCTGGGGCCAACGTCCTGACTTTC
CASRGPSGANVLTF
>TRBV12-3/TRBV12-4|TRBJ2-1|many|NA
TGTGCCAGCAGCTTGGGGCGGTCCTACAATGAGCAGTTCTTC
CASSLGRSYNEQFF
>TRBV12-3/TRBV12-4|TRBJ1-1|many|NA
TGTGCCAGCAGGCAGACGGGTGGCACTGAAGCTTTCTTT
CASRQTGGTEAFF
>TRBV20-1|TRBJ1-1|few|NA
TGCAGTGCTAGAGGGGACTTACGAGGCACGAACACTGAAGCTTTCTTT
CSARGDLRGTNTEAFF
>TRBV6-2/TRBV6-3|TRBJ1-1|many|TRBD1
TGTGCCAGCAGCAGGCAGGGGGGGGACACTGAAGCTTTCTTT
CASSRQGGDTEAFF
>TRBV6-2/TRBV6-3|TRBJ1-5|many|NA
TGTGCCAGCAGTGCGACAGTGGATAGCAATCAGCCCCAGCATTTT
CASSATVDSNQPQHF
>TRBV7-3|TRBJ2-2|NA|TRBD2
TGTGCCAGCAGCTCTAGCGGCCCCGGGGAGCTGTTTTTT
CASSSSGPGELFF
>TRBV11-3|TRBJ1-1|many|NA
TGTGCCAGCAGCCAACACCAGAACACTGAAGCTTTCTTT
CASSQHQNTEAFF
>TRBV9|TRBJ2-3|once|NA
TGTGCCAGCAGCGTAACCGGATCTCTGGCCACAGATACGCAGTATTTT
CASSVTGSLATDTQYF
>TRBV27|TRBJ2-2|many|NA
TGTGCCAGCCGGCCCGGGGATTTCTACACCGGGGAGCTGTTTTTT
CASRPGDFYTGELFF
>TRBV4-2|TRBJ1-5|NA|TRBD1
TGTGCCAGCAGCCAGGGACAGGGCAATCAGCCCCAGCATTTT
CASSQGQGNQPQHF
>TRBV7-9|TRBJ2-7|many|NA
TGTGCCAGCAGCCCAGATGGGAGGCTCTCCTACGAGCAGTACTTC
CASSPDGRLSYEQYF
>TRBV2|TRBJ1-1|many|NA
TGTGCCAGCCGTCGGATGAACACTGAAGCTTTCTTT
CASRRMNTEAFF
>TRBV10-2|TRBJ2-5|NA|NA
TGCGCCAGCAGTGACCCGGGGGTTGCCGAGACCCAGTACTTC
CASSDPGVAETQYF
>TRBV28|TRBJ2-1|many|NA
TGTGCCAGCAGTTTATATGGCAGGGGAACCTACAATGAGCAGTTCTTC
CASSLYGRGTYNEQFF
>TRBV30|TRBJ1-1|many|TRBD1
TGTGCCTGGCAGGGACAGTTGAACACTGAAGCTTTCTTT
CAWQGQLNTEAFF
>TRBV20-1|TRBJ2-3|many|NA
TGCAGTGCTACGAAAGACGGGCGAACGCAGTATTTT
CSATKDGRTQYF
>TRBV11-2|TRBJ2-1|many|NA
TGTGCCAGCAGCTTGGGTGACAATGAGCAGTTCTTC
CASSLGDNEQFF
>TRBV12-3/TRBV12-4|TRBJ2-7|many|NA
TGTGCCAGCAGTTCAGGGCCCAGTTACGAGCAGTACTTC
CASSSGPSYEQYF
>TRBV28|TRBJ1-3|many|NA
TGTGCCACCTCAGACGGACCGTCGAACACCATATATTTT
CATSDGPSNTIYF
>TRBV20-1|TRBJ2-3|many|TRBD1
TGCAGTGCTACAGGGGGCGGGAGCACAGATACGCAGTATTTT
CSATGGGSTDTQYF
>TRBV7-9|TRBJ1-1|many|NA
TGTGCCAGCAGGTCCGGTCTGGGGGACCTCGAAGCTTTCTTT
CASRSGLGDLEAFF
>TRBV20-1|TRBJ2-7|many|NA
TGCAGTGCTAGATGGCGGGACTACGAGCAGTACTTC
CSARWRDYEQYF
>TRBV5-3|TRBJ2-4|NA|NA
TGTGCCAGCAGCAGCAACGGGAACAGGGATGACATTCAGTACTTC
CASSSNGNRDDIQYF
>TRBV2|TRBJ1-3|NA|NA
TGTGCCAGCAGTGCTGAGCACCCTGGAAACACCATATATTTT
CASSAEHPGNTIYF
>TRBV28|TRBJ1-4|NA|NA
TGTGCCAGCAGTTCGACAGCTGTTAATGAAAAACTGTTTTTT
CASSSTAVNEKLFF